The 4 T cell receptor beta chains given below trace back to one sample, sequenced in a study of blood T cell repertoires in COVID-19. Assay used: immunoSEQ multiplex PCR; TCRdb lists only in-frame clones, some missing. The sample has roughly 700,000 clones; 70% to 90% are singletons. The sequenced sample consisted of peripheral blood. The receptor set was obtained from a woman aged 18-29 years with acute or convalescent COVID-19.

This rearrangement joins TRBV4-1 to TRBJ1-5; possibly TRBD1 for D (5 bases). The V gene's germline CDR1 is MGHRA and CDR2 YSYEKL. The V end was cut by 1 base, the J end by 1 base, with 8 bases between. The CDR3 spans 15 residues. CDR3 sequence reads: CASSQARASNQPQHF. The CDR3 DNA sequence: TGCGCCAGCAGCCAAGCCAGGGCCAGCAATCAGCCCCAGCATTTT.

The chain combines TRBV5-4 with TRBJ1-1; the match to TRBD1 covers 7 bases. Germline trimming cut 5 bases from V and 3 bases from J; bases unmatched to any gene: 4. This CDR3 is built from 13 residues. Germline assignment: CDR1 SGHNT and CDR2 YYREEE (reference sequence). The CDR3: CASSFDRDTEAFF. DNA for the CDR3: TGTGCCAGCAGTTTTGACAGGGACACTGAAGCTTTCTTT.

The V call is TRBV7-6, the J call TRBJ2-3, with D maybe TRBD2 (6 bases). V was trimmed by 2 bases and J by 0 bases, leaving 9 bases between them. This CDR3 has 15 amino acids. The germline V gene encodes CDR1 SGHVS and CDR2 FNYEAQ. The CDR3 sequence is CASSLRRASTDTQYF. The CDR3 coding sequence is TGTGCCAGCAGCTTAAGGAGGGCAAGCACAGATACGCAGTATTTT.

The chain links TRBV11-2 to TRBJ1-2; D gene ambiguous. Trimming shortened V by 5 bases and J by 2 bases, and 12 bases separated the two germline ends. The CDR3 contains 14 residues. The germline gives CDR1 SGHAT, CDR2 FQNNGV. The CDR3 DNA is TGTGCCAGCAGCCCGCACGGAGAGAACTATGGCTACACCTTC. This encodes CASSPHGENYGYTF.